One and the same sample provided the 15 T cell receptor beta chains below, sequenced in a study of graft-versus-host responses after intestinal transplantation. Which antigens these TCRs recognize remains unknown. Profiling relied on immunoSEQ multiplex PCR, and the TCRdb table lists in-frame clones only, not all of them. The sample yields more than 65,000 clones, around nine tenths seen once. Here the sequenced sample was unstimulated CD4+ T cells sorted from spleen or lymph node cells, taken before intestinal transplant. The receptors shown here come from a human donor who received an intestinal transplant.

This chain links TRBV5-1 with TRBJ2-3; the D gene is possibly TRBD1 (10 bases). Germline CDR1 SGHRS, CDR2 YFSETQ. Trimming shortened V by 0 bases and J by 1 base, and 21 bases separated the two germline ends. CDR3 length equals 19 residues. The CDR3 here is CASSLGQGASGTGTDTQYF. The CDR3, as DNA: TGCGCCAGCAGCTTGGGACAGGGGGCTAGCGGGACGGGCACAGATACGCAGTATTTT.

CDR3 in amino acids: CASSALGRGLNEQFF. The CDR3 coding sequence is TGTGCCAGCAGCGCTTTGGGCAGGGGCCTCAATGAGCAGTTCTTC. This chain links TRBV6-1 with TRBJ2-1, with a weak D call TRBD1 (6 bases). With 6 bases removed from V and 6 bases from J, the gap between germline ends came to 18 bases. This CDR3 is built from 15 residues. Germline V gene data show CDR1 as MNHNS and CDR2 as SASEGT.

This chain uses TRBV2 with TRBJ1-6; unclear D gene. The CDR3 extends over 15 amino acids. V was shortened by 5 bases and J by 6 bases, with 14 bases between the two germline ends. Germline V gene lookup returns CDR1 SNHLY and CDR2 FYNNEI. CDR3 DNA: TGTGCCAGCAGTCCGGAGTTTCCTTTTAATTCACCCCTCCACTTT. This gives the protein CASSPEFPFNSPLHF.

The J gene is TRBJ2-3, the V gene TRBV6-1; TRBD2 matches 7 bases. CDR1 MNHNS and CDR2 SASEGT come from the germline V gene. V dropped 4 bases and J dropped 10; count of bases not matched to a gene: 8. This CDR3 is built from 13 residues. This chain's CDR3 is CASSASTSLSQYF. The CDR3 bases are TGTGCCAGCAGTGCCTCGACTAGCCTATCGCAGTATTTT.

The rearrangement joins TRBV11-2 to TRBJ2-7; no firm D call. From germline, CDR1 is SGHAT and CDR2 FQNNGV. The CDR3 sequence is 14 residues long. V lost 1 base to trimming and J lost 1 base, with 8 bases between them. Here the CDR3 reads CASSLGHTSYEQYF. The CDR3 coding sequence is TGTGCCAGCAGCTTAGGGCATACATCCTACGAGCAGTACTTC.

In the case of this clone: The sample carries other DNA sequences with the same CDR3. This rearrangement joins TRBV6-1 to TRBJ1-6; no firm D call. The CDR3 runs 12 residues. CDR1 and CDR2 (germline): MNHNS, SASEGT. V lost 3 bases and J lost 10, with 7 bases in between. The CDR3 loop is CASSESGSPLHF. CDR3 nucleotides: TGTGCCAGCAGTGAGTCAGGATCACCCCTCCACTTT.

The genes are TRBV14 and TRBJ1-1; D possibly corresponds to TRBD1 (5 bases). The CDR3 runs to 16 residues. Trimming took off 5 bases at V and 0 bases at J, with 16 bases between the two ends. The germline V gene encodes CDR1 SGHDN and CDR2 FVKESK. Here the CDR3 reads CASSRQRGSLNTEAFF. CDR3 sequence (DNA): TGTGCCAGCAGCAGACAACGGGGGAGCTTGAACACTGAAGCTTTCTTT.

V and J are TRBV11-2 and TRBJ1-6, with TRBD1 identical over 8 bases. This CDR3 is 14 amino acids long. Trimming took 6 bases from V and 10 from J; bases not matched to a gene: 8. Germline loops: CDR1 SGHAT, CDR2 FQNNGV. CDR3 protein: CASRSTGVGSPLHF. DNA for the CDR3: TGTGCCAGCAGGTCGACAGGGGTGGGGTCACCCCTCCACTTT.

The CDR3 sequence is CASREQVDINSPLHF. The CDR3 DNA reads TGTGCCAGCAGAGAACAGGTAGACATAAATTCACCCCTCCACTTT. This chain links TRBV7-2 with TRBJ1-6; D perhaps matches TRBD1 (5 bases). Deletions cut 6 bases from V and 7 bases from J, with 16 bases between. This CDR3 contains 15 residues. CDR1 and CDR2 from the germline V gene are SGHTA and FQGNSA.

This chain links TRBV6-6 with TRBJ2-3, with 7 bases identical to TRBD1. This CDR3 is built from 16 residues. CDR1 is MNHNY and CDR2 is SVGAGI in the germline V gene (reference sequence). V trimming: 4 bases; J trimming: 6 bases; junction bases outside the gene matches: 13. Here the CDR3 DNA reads TGTGCCAGCAGTTGGGGGACAGACATCCAGTTCGATACGCAGTATTTT. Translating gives CASSWGTDIQFDTQYF.

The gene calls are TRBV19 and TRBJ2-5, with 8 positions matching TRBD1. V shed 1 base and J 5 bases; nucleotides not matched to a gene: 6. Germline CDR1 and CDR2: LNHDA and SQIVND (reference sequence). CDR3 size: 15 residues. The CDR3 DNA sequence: TGTGCCAGTAGTATAGCACAGGGGGTGGCTGAGACCCAGTACTTC. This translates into CASSIAQGVAETQYF. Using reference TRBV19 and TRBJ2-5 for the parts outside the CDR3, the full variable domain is DGGITQSPKYLFRKEGQNVTLSCEQNLNHDAMYWYRQDPGQGLRLIYYSQIVNDFQKGDIAEGYSVSREKKESFPLTVTSAQKNPTAFYLCASSIAQGVAETQYFGPGTRLLVL.

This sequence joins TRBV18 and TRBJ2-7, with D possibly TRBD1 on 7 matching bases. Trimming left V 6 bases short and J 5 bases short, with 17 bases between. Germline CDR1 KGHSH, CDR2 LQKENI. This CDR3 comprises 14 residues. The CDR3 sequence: CASSTRQGIDEQYF. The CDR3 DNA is TGTGCCAGCTCGACTAGACAGGGCATCGACGAGCAGTACTTC.

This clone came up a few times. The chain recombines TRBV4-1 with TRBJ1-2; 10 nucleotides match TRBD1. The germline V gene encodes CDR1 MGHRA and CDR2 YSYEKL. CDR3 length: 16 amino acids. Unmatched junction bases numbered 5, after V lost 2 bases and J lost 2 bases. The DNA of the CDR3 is TGCGCCAGCAGCCAAAGGTGGGACAGGGGAAACTATGGCTACACCTTC. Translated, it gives CASSQRWDRGNYGYTF.

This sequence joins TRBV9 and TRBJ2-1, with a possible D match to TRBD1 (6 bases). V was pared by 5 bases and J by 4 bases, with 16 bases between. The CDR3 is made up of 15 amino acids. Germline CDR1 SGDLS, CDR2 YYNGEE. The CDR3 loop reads CASSSNGQGYNEQFF. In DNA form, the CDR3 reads TGTGCCAGCAGTTCAAACGGGCAGGGGTACAATGAGCAGTTCTTC.

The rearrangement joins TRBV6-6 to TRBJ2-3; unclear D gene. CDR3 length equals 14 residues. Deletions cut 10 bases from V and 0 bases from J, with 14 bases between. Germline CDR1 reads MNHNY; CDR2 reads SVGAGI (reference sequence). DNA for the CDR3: TGTGCCACCGAGCGACGGAGTAGCACAGATACGCAGTATTTT. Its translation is CATERRSSTDTQYF.